The sequence of this T cell receptor beta chain was determined in a study of cytomegalovirus exposure and HLA in healthy donors. General study findings and limits: The study found most TCR sequences rare, yet found some public TCRs in many donors. Researchers catalogued roughly 170 TCR beta chains as cytomegalovirus-associated.

In nominal health when sampled, donors likely had unrecorded immune exposures nonetheless. Of note for this clone: Its antigen is not known.

The PCR had 60 Vbeta and 13 Jbeta primers. Data came from immunoSEQ multiplex PCR; TCRdb stores just in-frame clones and leaves some out. The sample lists some 250,000 clones, roughly 80% seen once, with around 5.7% in the top ten. The clonotype was recovered from a middle-aged woman in good health and CMV-seropositive. What was sequenced was PBMCs.

Here the CDR3 reads CASSSGGGPNTGELFF. The CDR3 DNA reads TGTGCCAGCAGCTCCGGCGGGGGTCCGAACACCGGGGAGCTGTTTTTT. The V gene is TRBV5-4, the J gene TRBJ2-2, with 7 bases aligning to TRBD2. Per germline, CDR1 SGHNT and CDR2 YYREEE (reference sequence). Losses at the gene ends were 3 bases for V and 0 bases for J; bases not matched to a gene: 5. The CDR3 spans 16 residues.